The following is a TCR beta chain sequence with its context. Its antigen is as yet unknown. Other DNA variants within this sample encode the same CDR3. Some clones are missing from TCRdb's copy, which holds only in-frame ones; the method was immunoSEQ multiplex PCR. The sample lists around 1.1 million clones, roughly 80% occurring once. Each donor was a Caucasian adult residing in Nashville, Tennessee. The sample is drawn from a study of shared clonotypes between healthy human individuals. About the research overall: CD4 naive and memory got three plates each, CD8 naive two, CD8 memory one.

Germline values: CDR1 SGHRS, CDR2 YFSETQ. The V end was cut by 1 base, the J end by 1 base, with 5 bases between. CDR3 length equals 13 residues. General study findings and limits: The low donor count limited represented genetic and exposure-history diversity.

This TCR was sampled from a man aged 18 to 30 in good health. Some clones in this sample may be carry-over from other donors' samples. Sequencing used memory CD4+ T cells from PBMCs. The sample's subset: CD45RA-negative fraction. The chain links TRBV5-1 to TRBJ1-1; no reliable D call. The CDR3 region is CASSLQENTEAFF. The CDR3 DNA reads TGCGCCAGCAGCTTGCAAGAGAACACTGAAGCTTTCTTT.